This T cell receptor beta chain was sequenced for a study of T cells expressing NK-cell markers. Study details: Seven HCMV-seropositive donors and one seronegative donor made up the eight sequenced donors. Overall study findings and caveats: About six donors showed dominant NKG2C+ clonotypes comprising about 1.0-8% of their CD8+ T cells.

Concerning this clonotype itself: What it binds is unknown.

CDR3 length: 14 amino acids. Germline V gives CDR1 GTSNPN, CDR2 SVGIG (reference sequence). In generating TCR beta cDNA, 5'RACE template switching with UMIs was used. From the 5' RACE reads, TCRdb lists one entry per CDR3 protein and no DNA. This table lists about 400,000 distinct CDR3 sequences. The sequence was collected from a woman aged 45-59 years in good health. V gene TRBV30 combines with J gene TRBJ2-2. The sample taken for sequencing was blood T cells: a sorted CD56 or NKG2C T cell subset, CD4+ or CD8+ T cells, or bulk PBMC T cells (not recorded which). CDR3 region: CAWRGTTNTGELFF. Looking up the rest from reference TRBV30 and TRBJ2-2 gives the full variable domain: SQTIHQWPATLVQPVGSPLSLECTVEGTSNPNLYWYRQAAGRGLQLLFYSVGIGQISSEVPQNLSASRPQDRQFILSSKKLLLSDSGFYLCAWRGTTNTGELFFGEGSRLTVL.